The text below deals with one T cell receptor (beta chain). Repertoires were generated with immunoSEQ multiplex PCR, while TCRdb's copy carries only in-frame clones and drops some. The sample yields 100,000 to 150,000 clones, 92% seen once. These data come from a study of control samples from healthy donors and cancer patients. Germline values: CDR1 MNHEY, CDR2 SVGAGI. The CDR3 runs to 16 residues. Trimming removed 0 bases at V and 0 bases at J, with 9 bases between. The rearrangement links TRBV6-5 to TRBJ2-1, with D tentatively TRBD1 or TRBD2 (5 bases each). Sequenced material: PBMCs. This TCR came from an older man with head and neck cancer. In DNA form, the CDR3 reads TGTGCCAGCAGTTACTCGTCCGGGACCTCCTACAATGAGCAGTTCTTC. Protein: CASSYSSGTSYNEQFF.